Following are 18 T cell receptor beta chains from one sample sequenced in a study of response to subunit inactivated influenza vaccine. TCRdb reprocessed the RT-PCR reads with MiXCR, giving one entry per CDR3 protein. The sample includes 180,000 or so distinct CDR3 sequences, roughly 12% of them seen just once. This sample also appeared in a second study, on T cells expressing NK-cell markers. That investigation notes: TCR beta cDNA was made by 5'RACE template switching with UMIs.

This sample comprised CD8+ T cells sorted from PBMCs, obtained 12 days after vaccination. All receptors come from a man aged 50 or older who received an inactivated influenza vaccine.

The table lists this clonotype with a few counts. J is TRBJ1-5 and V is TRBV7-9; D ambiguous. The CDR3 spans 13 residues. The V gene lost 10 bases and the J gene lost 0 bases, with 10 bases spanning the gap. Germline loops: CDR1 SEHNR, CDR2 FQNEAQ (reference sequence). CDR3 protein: CATQVSSNQPQHF. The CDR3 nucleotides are TGTGCCACCCAAGTTAGTAGCAATCAGCCCCAGCATTTT.

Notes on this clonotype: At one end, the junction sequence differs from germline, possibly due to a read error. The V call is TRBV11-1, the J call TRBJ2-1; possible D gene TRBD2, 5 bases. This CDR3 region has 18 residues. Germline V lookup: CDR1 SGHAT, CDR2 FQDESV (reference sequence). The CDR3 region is CSSSLKPEVEVRNNEQFF. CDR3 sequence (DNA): TGTTCCAGCAGCTTAAAGCCCGAGGTGGAGGTGAGGAACAATGAGCAGTTCTTC.

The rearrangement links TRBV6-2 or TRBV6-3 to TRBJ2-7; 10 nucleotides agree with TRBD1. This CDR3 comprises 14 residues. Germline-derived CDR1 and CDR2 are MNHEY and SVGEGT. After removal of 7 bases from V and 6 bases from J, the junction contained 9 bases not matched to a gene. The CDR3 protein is CASNPMTGGSEQYF. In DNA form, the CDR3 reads TGTGCCAGCAATCCGATGACAGGGGGCTCCGAGCAGTACTTC.

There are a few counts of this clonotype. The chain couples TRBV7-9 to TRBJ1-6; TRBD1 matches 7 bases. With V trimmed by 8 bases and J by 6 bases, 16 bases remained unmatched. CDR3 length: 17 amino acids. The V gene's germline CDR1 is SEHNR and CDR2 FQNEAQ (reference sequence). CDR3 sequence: CASPKGSRGQGNSPLHF. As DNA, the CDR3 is TGTGCCAGCCCTAAGGGTAGTAGGGGGCAAGGTAATTCACCCCTCCACTTT.

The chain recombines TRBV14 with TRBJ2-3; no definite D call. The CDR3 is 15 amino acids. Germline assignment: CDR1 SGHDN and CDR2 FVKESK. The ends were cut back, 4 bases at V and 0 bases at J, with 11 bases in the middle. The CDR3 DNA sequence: TGTGCCAGCAGCCCGTATATCGCTAGCACAGATACGCAGTATTTT. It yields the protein CASSPYIASTDTQYF.

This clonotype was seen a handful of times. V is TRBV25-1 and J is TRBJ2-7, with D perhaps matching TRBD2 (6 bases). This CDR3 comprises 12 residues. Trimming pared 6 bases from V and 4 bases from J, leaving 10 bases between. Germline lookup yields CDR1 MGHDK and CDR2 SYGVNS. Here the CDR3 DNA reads TGTGCCAGCAGCCCGGGGGAATACGAGCAGTACTTC. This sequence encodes CASSPGEYEQYF.

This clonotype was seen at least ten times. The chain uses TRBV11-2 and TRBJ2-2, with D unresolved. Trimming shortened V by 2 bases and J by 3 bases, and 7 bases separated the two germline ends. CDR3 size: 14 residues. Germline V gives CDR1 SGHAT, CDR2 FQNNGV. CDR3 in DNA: TGTGCCAGCAGCTTATGGGCAGACACCGGGGAGCTGTTTTTT. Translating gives CASSLWADTGELFF.

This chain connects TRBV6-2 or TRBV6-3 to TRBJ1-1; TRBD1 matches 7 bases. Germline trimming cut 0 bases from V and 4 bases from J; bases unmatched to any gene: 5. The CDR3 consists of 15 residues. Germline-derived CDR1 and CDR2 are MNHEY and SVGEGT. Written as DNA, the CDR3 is TGTGCCAGCAGTTACTCGATGTCAGGGGGCACTGAAGCTTTCTTT. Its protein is CASSYSMSGGTEAFF.

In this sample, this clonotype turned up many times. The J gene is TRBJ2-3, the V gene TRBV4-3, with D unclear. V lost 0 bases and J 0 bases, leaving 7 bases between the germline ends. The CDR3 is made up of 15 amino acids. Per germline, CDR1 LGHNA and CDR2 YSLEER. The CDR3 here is CASSQDTASTDTQYF. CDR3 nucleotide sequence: TGCGCCAGCAGCCAAGATACGGCGAGCACAGATACGCAGTATTTT.

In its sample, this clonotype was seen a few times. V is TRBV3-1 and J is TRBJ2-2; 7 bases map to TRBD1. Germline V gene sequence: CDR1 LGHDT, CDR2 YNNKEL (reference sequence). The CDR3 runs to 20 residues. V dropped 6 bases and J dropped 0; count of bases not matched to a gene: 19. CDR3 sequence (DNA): TGTGCCAGCAGAGAAGTGTCGAGACAGGGCCCTTCCTCGAACACCGGGGAGCTGTTTTTT. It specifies CASREVSRQGPSSNTGELFF.

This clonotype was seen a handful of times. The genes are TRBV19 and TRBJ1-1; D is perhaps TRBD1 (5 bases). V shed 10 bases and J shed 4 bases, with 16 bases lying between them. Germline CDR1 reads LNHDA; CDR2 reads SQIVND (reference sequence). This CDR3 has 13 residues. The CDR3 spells CATSPWGFTEAFF. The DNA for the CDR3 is TGTGCCACCTCCCCCTGGGGGTTCACTGAAGCTTTCTTT. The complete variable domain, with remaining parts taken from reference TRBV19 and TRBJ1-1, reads DGGITQSPKYLFRKEGQNVTLSCEQNLNHDAMYWYRQDPGQGLRLIYYSQIVNDFQKGDIAEGYSVSREKKESFPLTVTSAQKNPTAFYLCATSPWGFTEAFFGQGTRLTVV.

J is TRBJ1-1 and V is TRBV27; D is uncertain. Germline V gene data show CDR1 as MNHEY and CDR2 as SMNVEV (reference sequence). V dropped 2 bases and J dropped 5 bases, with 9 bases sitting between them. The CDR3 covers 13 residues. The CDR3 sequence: CASSLRSATEAFF. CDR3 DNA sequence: TGTGCCAGCAGTTTACGGTCAGCAACTGAAGCTTTCTTT.

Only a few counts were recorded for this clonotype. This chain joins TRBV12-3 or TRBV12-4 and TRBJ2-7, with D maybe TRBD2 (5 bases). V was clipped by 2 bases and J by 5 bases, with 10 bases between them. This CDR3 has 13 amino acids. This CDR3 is CASSLSAADEQYF. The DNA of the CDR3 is TGTGCCAGCAGTTTATCAGCGGCCGACGAGCAGTACTTC.

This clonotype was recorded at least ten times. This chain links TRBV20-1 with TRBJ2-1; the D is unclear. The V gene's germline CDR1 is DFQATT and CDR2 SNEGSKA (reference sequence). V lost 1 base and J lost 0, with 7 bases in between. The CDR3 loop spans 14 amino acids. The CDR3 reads CSARAQNSYNEQFF. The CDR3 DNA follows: TGCAGTGCTAGAGCACAAAACTCCTACAATGAGCAGTTCTTC.

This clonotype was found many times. CDR3 sequence: CASSLGSTVYEQYF. DNA of the CDR3: TGTGCCAGCAGCTTAGGTAGTACGGTCTACGAGCAGTACTTC. The chain has TRBV7-6 and TRBJ2-7; D unclear. Trimming left V 1 base short and J 3 bases short, with 10 bases between. The germline CDR1 and CDR2 sequences are SGHVS and FNYEAQ. The CDR3 consists of 14 residues.

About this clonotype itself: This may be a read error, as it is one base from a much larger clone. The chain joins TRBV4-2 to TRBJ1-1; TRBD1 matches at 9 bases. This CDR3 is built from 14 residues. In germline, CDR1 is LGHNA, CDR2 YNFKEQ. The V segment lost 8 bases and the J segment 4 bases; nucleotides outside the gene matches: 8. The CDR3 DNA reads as TGTGCCAGCGGCCGCGCGGACAGGGGCACTGAAGCTTTCTTT. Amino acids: CASGRADRGTEAFF.

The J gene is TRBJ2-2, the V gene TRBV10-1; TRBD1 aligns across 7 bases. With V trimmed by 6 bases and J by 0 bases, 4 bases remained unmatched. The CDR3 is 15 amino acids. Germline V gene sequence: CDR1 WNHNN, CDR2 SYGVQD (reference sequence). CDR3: CASSAGTANTGELFF. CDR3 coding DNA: TGCGCCAGCAGCGCCGGGACAGCGAACACCGGGGAGCTGTTTTTT.

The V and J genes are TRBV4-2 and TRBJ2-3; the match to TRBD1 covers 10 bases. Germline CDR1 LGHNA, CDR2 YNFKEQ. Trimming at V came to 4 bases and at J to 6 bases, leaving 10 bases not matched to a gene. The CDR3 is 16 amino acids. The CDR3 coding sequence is TGTGCCAGCAGCCCCCGAGGACAGGGGGAAGCGGATACGCAGTATTTT. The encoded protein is CASSPRGQGEADTQYF.